This T cell receptor beta chain came from a study of response to subunit inactivated influenza vaccine. TCRdb processed the RT-PCR reads anew with MiXCR; each CDR3 protein has one entry. The sample lists some 570,000 distinct CDR3 sequences, roughly 12% seen once, with approximately 11% in the top ten. This clonotype was observed a few times. This same sample was also taken into another study, of T cells expressing NK-cell markers. That paper states: TCR beta cDNA was generated via 5'RACE template switching incorporating UMIs. Restricting sorting to alpha-beta TCR T cells was achieved in several experiments by an anti-gamma-delta TCR antibody. Topping the CD3+CD56-NKG2C+ fraction as well were these clonotypes, in a few donors.

The sample consisted of PBMCs from blood, taken on the day of vaccination. This TCR came from a man aged 45-65 years who received an inactivated influenza vaccine.

CDR3: CASSTPGRGKNIQYF. For the CDR3, the DNA is TGTGCCAGCAGTACCCCGGGACGGGGAAAAAACATTCAGTACTTC. The chain couples TRBV12-3 or TRBV12-4 to TRBJ2-4, with D tentatively TRBD1 or TRBD2 (5 bases each). The CDR3 contains 15 residues. The V end lost 5 bases, the J end lost 4 bases, and 15 bases lay between the germline ends.